These 23 T cell receptor beta chains were all obtained from the same sample, sequenced in a study of control samples from healthy donors and cancer patients. Method: immunoSEQ multiplex PCR; TCRdb's copy keeps in-frame clones and lacks some. The sample contains around 140,000 clones, 91% of which appear only once. The sequencing input was blood. These receptors originate from a man younger than 40 in good health.

The chain employs TRBV6-6 and TRBJ2-7, with TRBD1 matching over 7 bases. Germline V gene lookup returns CDR1 MNHNY and CDR2 SVGAGI (reference sequence). The CDR3 is made up of 15 amino acids. With V trimmed by 2 bases and J by 2 bases, 6 bases remained unmatched. The CDR3 region is CASSYTGTVTYEQYF. CDR3 coding DNA: TGTGCCAGCAGTTACACCGGGACAGTGACCTACGAGCAGTACTTC.

The gene calls are TRBV10-3 and TRBJ1-2; the match to TRBD1 covers 11 bases. This CDR3 comprises 16 residues. Germline V gene lookup returns CDR1 ENHRY and CDR2 SYGVKD. Unmatched junction bases numbered 6, after V lost 3 bases and J lost 3 bases. The CDR3 DNA sequence: TGTGCCATCAGTGACCCTCGGACAGGGGGCTACTATGGCTACACCTTC. Translation: CAISDPRTGGYYGYTF.

The V call is TRBV9, the J call TRBJ1-4, with D maybe TRBD1 (6 bases). The V gene lost 0 bases and the J gene lost 7 bases, with 19 bases spanning the gap. There are 17 residues in the CDR3. Germline V CDR1 and CDR2: SGDLS, YYNGEE. CDR3 coding DNA: TGTGCCAGCAGCGTAGCCCCCATGACAGGCGGGCGTGAAAAACTGTTTTTT. Its protein product is CASSVAPMTGGREKLFF.

The chain combines TRBV28 with TRBJ2-7; D is uncertain. V was pared by 5 bases and J by 3 bases, with 2 bases between. Germline lookup yields CDR1 MDHEN and CDR2 SYDVKM. The CDR3 runs 10 residues. This CDR3 reads CASSIYEQYF. In DNA form, the CDR3 reads TGTGCCAGCAGTATCTACGAGCAGTACTTC.

The chain recombines TRBV19 with TRBJ2-7; maybe TRBD2 (6 bases). The V gene lost 4 bases and the J gene lost 1 base, with 11 bases spanning the gap. CDR3 length: 14 residues. Germline values: CDR1 LNHDA, CDR2 SQIVND (reference sequence). CDR3 DNA sequence: TGTGCCAGTAGTACATCTAGCGTTTCCTACGAGCAGTACTTC. Its protein product is CASSTSSVSYEQYF.

This clone was seen more than once but under ten times. The V and J genes are TRBV27 and TRBJ1-5; 9 positions match TRBD1. The CDR3 loop spans 15 amino acids. Germline V CDR1 and CDR2: MNHEY, SMNVEV (reference sequence). V was pared by 5 bases and J by 6 bases, with 8 bases of the junction left unmatched. The CDR3, as DNA: TGTGCCAGCAGTCTTTGGACAGGGGAGAGTCAGCCCCAGCATTTT. As protein: CASSLWTGESQPQHF.

The chain carries TRBV6-4 and TRBJ2-3; 10 positions agree with TRBD2. The CDR3 is made up of 16 amino acids. Germline V gene sequence: CDR1 MRHNA, CDR2 SNTAGT. Trimming took 2 bases from V and 4 from J; bases not matched to a gene: 6. CDR3 amino acids: CASSDRGSGGADTQYF. CDR3 nucleotides: TGTGCCAGCAGTGACCGAGGCAGCGGGGGGGCAGATACGCAGTATTTT.

This clone was seen a single time. V usage is TRBV11-2 and J usage is TRBJ2-7; possibly TRBD2 for D (6 bases). Trimming cost V 1 base and J 4 bases, with 8 bases left between them. The CDR3 covers 13 residues. From germline, CDR1 is SGHAT and CDR2 FQNNGV. The CDR3 reads CASSLGAGYEQYF. DNA for the CDR3: TGTGCCAGCAGCTTAGGGGCGGGGTACGAGCAGTACTTC.

In this sample, this clone turned up a few times. The rearrangement links TRBV19 to TRBJ2-1; the D gene could be TRBD1 or TRBD2 (6 bases each). V lost 3 bases to trimming and J lost 5 bases, with 11 bases between them. Germline V gene lookup returns CDR1 LNHDA and CDR2 SQIVND (reference sequence). This CDR3 is built from 14 residues. CDR3 DNA: TGTGCCAGTAGTATTGGAGGGGGGCACAATGAGCAGTTCTTC. Protein: CASSIGGGHNEQFF. The full variable domain, rest sourced from reference TRBV19 and TRBJ2-1, is DGGITQSPKYLFRKEGQNVTLSCEQNLNHDAMYWYRQDPGQGLRLIYYSQIVNDFQKGDIAEGYSVSREKKESFPLTVTSAQKNPTAFYLCASSIGGGHNEQFFGPGTRLTVL.

This clone came up a few times. The chain links TRBV11-2 to TRBJ1-5, with D perhaps matching TRBD1 (5 bases). Trimming shortened V by 3 bases and J by 7 bases, and 16 bases separated the two germline ends. Per the germline V gene, CDR1 is SGHAT and CDR2 is FQNNGV. The CDR3 runs 15 residues. CDR3: CASSLGSGGGQPQHF. CDR3 nucleotide sequence: TGTGCCAGCAGCTTGGGTTCGGGGGGAGGGCAGCCCCAGCATTTT.

This clone showed up just a few times. V is TRBV18 and J is TRBJ1-3, with 9 nucleotides matching TRBD1. This CDR3 is 13 amino acids long. Germline loops: CDR1 KGHSH, CDR2 LQKENI. The V segment lost 4 bases and the J segment 8 bases; nucleotides outside the gene matches: 3. CDR3 bases: TGTGCCAGCTCACTGGACAGGGGAGACACCATATATTTT. Protein product: CASSLDRGDTIYF.

The rearrangement uses TRBV19 and TRBJ1-1, with 8 bases matching TRBD1. The CDR3 spans 18 residues. CDR1 and CDR2 from the germline V gene are LNHDA and SQIVND (reference sequence). The trim removed 6 bases at V and 1 base at J, leaving 16 bases unmatched. In nucleotides, the CDR3 is TGTGCCAGTAGCCATCTTGGGGAGACAGGGGTGAGGAACACTGAAGCTTTCTTT. This sequence encodes CASSHLGETGVRNTEAFF.

V is TRBV29-1 and J is TRBJ1-2; D uncertain. CDR1 and CDR2 from the germline V gene are SQVTM and ANQGSEA. The CDR3 loop spans 12 amino acids. Trimming removed 4 bases from V and 0 bases from J, with 6 bases in between. Here the CDR3 reads CSVVGANYGYTF. The CDR3 DNA sequence: TGCAGCGTTGTCGGAGCTAACTATGGCTACACCTTC.

The V and J genes are TRBV9 and TRBJ1-6, with a tentative D call TRBD1 (5 bases). V lost 3 bases and J 4 bases, leaving 11 bases between the germline ends. Germline V gene data show CDR1 as SGDLS and CDR2 as YYNGEE. The CDR3 spans 15 residues. The CDR3, as DNA: TGTGCCAGCAGCGGGCGGGACGTGTATAATTCACCCCTCCACTTT. It yields the protein CASSGRDVYNSPLHF.

The CDR3 DNA is TGTGCCAGTAGTATAGGAAGGAATGAGCAGTTCTTC. Amino acids: CASSIGRNEQFF. This rearrangement joins TRBV19 to TRBJ2-1; no clear D. Germline loops: CDR1 LNHDA, CDR2 SQIVND (reference sequence). The CDR3 runs to 12 residues. V gave up 1 base and J gave up 7 bases, with 5 bases separating them.

CDR3 nucleotides: TGTGCCAGCAGGGTGGGGGGAAATGAGCAGTTCTTC. Translation: CASRVGGNEQFF. The chain joins TRBV27 to TRBJ2-1; maybe TRBD2 (6 bases). Trimming took 6 bases from V and 7 from J, leaving 10 bases between them. The germline V gene has CDR1 MNHEY and CDR2 SMNVEV (reference sequence). This CDR3 region has 12 residues.

The chain combines TRBV6-5 with TRBJ1-5; 7 bases fit TRBD1. The CDR3 is 15 residues long. From germline, CDR1 is MNHEY and CDR2 SVGAGI. V trimming: 0 bases; J trimming: 4 bases; junction bases outside the gene matches: 3. This CDR3 reads CASSYSPQGNQPQHF. CDR3 DNA sequence: TGTGCCAGCAGTTACTCGCCACAGGGGAATCAGCCCCAGCATTTT.

The gene calls are TRBV28 and TRBJ1-3; 7 bases are shared with TRBD1. Germline V gene data show CDR1 as MDHEN and CDR2 as SYDVKM. With V trimmed by 4 bases and J by 4 bases, 7 bases remained unmatched. The CDR3 sequence is 15 residues long. CDR3 region: CASSYRGPSGNTIYF. In DNA, the CDR3 is TGTGCCAGCAGTTACAGGGGACCTTCCGGAAACACCATATATTTT.

CDR3 loop: CASSIWSSGANVLTF. CDR3 in DNA: TGTGCCAGTAGTATCTGGAGCTCTGGGGCCAACGTCCTGACTTTC. The chain joins TRBV19 to TRBJ2-6; D remains unclear. The CDR3 contains 15 residues. V was pared by 3 bases and J by 0 bases, with 6 bases between. Germline-derived CDR1 and CDR2 are LNHDA and SQIVND (reference sequence).

The V call is TRBV7-9, the J call TRBJ1-1, with 7 bases aligning to TRBD1. Germline CDR1 reads SEHNR; CDR2 reads FQNEAQ (reference sequence). After removal of 4 bases from V and 2 bases from J, the junction contained 4 bases not matched to a gene. The CDR3 is 14 residues long. The CDR3 DNA follows: TGTGCCAGCAGCTGGGACAGCACTAACACTGAAGCTTTCTTT. As protein: CASSWDSTNTEAFF.

The chain uses TRBV19 and TRBJ1-1, with D possibly matching TRBD1 (5 bases). This CDR3 region has 15 residues. V shed 4 bases and J shed 0 bases, with 12 bases lying between them. Germline V gene data show CDR1 as LNHDA and CDR2 as SQIVND (reference sequence). In nucleotides, the CDR3 is TGTGCCAGTAGTACAGGGACCTCGATGAACACTGAAGCTTTCTTT. It yields the protein CASSTGTSMNTEAFF.

This chain links TRBV28 with TRBJ2-1; 8 bases align to TRBD1. The CDR3 covers 15 residues. After removal of 7 bases from V and 2 bases from J, the junction contained 7 bases not matched to a gene. The V gene's germline CDR1 is MDHEN and CDR2 SYDVKM. The CDR3 spells CASNQGARTYNEQFF. The CDR3 bases are TGTGCCAGCAATCAGGGGGCGCGGACCTACAATGAGCAGTTCTTC. Variable domain in full (rest from reference TRBV28 and TRBJ2-1): DVKVTQSSRYLVKRTGEKVFLECVQDMDHENMFWYRQDPGLGLRLIYFSYDVKMKEKGDIPEGYSVSREKKERFSLILESASTNQTSMYLCASNQGARTYNEQFFGPGTRLTVL.

The gene calls are TRBV28 and TRBJ1-2, with D possibly TRBD1 on 6 matching bases. Germline CDR1 and CDR2: MDHEN and SYDVKM. The CDR3 totals 18 residues. Trimming shortened V by 4 bases and J by 8 bases, and 29 bases separated the two germline ends. Here the CDR3 reads CASSSDSSLGYIMEGYTF. DNA for the CDR3: TGTGCCAGCAGTTCGGACAGCAGTTTAGGGTATATTATGGAGGGCTACACCTTC.